This T cell receptor beta chain was captured in a study of shared clonotypes between healthy human individuals. As defined, naive CD8 cells were CD45RO-negative and positively selected for CCR7, with terminally differentiated effector memory CD45RA+ cells excluded. This clone is a singleton in its sample. The CDR3 consists of 14 residues. Germline V gives CDR1 SGHTS, CDR2 YDEGEE. With V trimmed by 7 bases and J by 2 bases, 4 bases remained unmatched. Deep level was the assay's run setting. Measured with immunoSEQ multiplex PCR; TCRdb has only the in-frame clones, and not every one. The sample includes about 2 million clones, just under 95% seen only once; the top ten take 0.85% to 1.3%.

Material: naive CD8+ T cells sorted from blood. The chain is built from TRBV5-8 and TRBJ2-7, with 12 nucleotides matching TRBD1. This TCR derives from a man between 18 and 35 years old in good health. CDR3 nucleotide sequence: TGTGCCAGCGGGGACAGGGGGCATACCTACGAGCAGTACTTC. Protein product: CASGDRGHTYEQYF.